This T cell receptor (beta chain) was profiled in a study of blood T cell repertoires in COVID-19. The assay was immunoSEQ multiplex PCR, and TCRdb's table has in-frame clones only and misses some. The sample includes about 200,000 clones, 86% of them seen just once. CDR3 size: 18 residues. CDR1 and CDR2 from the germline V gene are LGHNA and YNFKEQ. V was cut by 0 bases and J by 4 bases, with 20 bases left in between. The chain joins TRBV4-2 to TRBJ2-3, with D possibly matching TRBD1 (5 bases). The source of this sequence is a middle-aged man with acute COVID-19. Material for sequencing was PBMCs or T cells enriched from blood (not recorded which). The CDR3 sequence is CASSQDKKSRQSADTQYF. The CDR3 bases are TGTGCCAGCAGCCAAGATAAAAAGAGTCGACAGTCCGCAGATACGCAGTATTTT.